These 3 T cell receptor beta chains originate from one sample sequenced in a study of T cells in Graves' hyperthyroidism and ophthalmopathy. TCR beta CDR3 regions were amplified from RNA transcripts. During a first-round RT-PCR of the TCR CDR3, the HTBI primer set was used. In TCRdb, the multiplex PCR reads were re-called with MiXCR into one record per CDR3 protein. Among 340,000 or so distinct CDR3 sequences listed, 18% were seen once. The sequenced sample consisted of blood. These receptors were obtained from a woman aged 45-59 years with Graves' hyperthyroidism.

This rearrangement joins TRBV6-5 to TRBJ2-1, with D possibly TRBD2 on 6 matching bases. Germline lookup yields CDR1 MNHEY and CDR2 SVGAGI. The CDR3 totals 17 residues. V was shortened by 3 bases and J by 3 bases, with 18 bases between the two germline ends. CDR3 sequence reads: CASSYGGGRPNYNEQFF. The CDR3 DNA reads as TGTGCCAGCAGTTATGGTGGGGGGAGACCTAACTACAATGAGCAGTTCTTC.

This clonotype has at least ten counts. The rearrangement joins TRBV27 to TRBJ2-3; the D gene is possibly TRBD2 (6 bases). This CDR3 is built from 14 residues. V gave up 4 bases and J gave up 4 bases, with 12 bases separating them. Germline-derived CDR1 and CDR2 are MNHEY and SMNVEV (reference sequence). The CDR3 here is CASSYGGRSDTQYF. The CDR3 bases are TGTGCCAGCAGTTATGGAGGGCGTTCAGATACGCAGTATTTT.

This clonotype was seen only once. The chain carries TRBV12-3 or TRBV12-4 and TRBJ1-4; D possibly corresponds to TRBD1 (5 bases). With 5 bases removed from V and 6 bases from J, the gap between germline ends came to 13 bases. This CDR3 is 14 amino acids long. For the CDR3, the DNA is TGTGCCAGCAGTCCAGAGATGGGGGATGAAAAACTGTTTTTT. This translates into CASSPEMGDEKLFF.